The rows below give T cell receptor beta chains drawn from one sample of a study of blood T cell repertoires in COVID-19. TCRdb's copy holds only in-frame clones and misses some; the assay was immunoSEQ multiplex PCR. In the table there are 130,000 or so clones, around 84% of which are singletons. The specimen was peripheral blood. The receptor source for this set is a woman older than 75 with acute or convalescent COVID-19. Both conserved end residues are part of each CDR3. The D gene is left open where the match is weak. Rows may omit the clone size; those that give it use once, few, many or a size class.

v_gene,d_gene,j_gene,abundance,CDR3aa,CDR3nt
TRBV10-1,TRBD2,TRBJ2-1,-,CASSFGTSGTNEQFF,TGCGCCAGCAGCTTCGGGACTAGCGGGACCAATGAGCAGTTCTTC
TRBV4-3,-,TRBJ2-7,many,CASSQDQTNYEQYF,TGCGCCAGCAGCCAAGATCAGACAAACTACGAGCAGTACTTC
TRBV19,-,TRBJ1-1,-,CASSIVGRGAEAFF,TGTGCCAGTAGTATAGTAGGCAGGGGTGCTGAAGCTTTCTTT
TRBV19,-,TRBJ1-5,-,CASSIEKGRQPQHF,TGTGCCAGTAGTATAGAAAAGGGGCGGCAGCCCCAGCATTTT
TRBV19,-,TRBJ1-1,-,CASSIDRTPLAF,TGTGCCAGTAGTATTGACAGAACACCGCTTGCCTTT
TRBV10-1,TRBD1,TRBJ1-1,-,CASSGNRGLTEAFF,TGCGCCAGCAGTGGTAACAGGGGTCTCACTGAAGCTTTCTTT
TRBV27,TRBD1,TRBJ2-3,-,CASSLTRQGVTDTQYF,TGTGCCAGCAGTTTAACAAGACAGGGGGTAACAGATACGCAGTATTTT
TRBV6-2/TRBV6-3,-,TRBJ1-2,once,CASSYSAGRNYGYTF,TGTGCCAGCAGTTACTCCGCAGGGAGGAACTATGGCTACACCTTC
TRBV5-1,-,TRBJ2-2,-,CASSLVGQDLTGELFF,TGCGCCAGCAGCTTGGTGGGGCAGGATCTCACCGGGGAGCTGTTTTTT
TRBV19,-,TRBJ2-1,-,CASSTQGFLQFF,TGTGCCAGTAGTACACAGGGTTTTTTGCAGTTCTTC
TRBV10-3,-,TRBJ1-3,-,CATSPGISGNTIYF,TGTGCCACCAGCCCGGGTATCTCTGGAAACACCATATATTTT
TRBV3-1/TRBV3-2,TRBD1,TRBJ1-3,once,CASSGTGRGNTIYF,TGTGCCAGCAGCGGGACAGGGAGGGGAAACACCATATATTTT
TRBV19,-,TRBJ1-1,-,CASSSETEAFF,TGTGCCAGTAGTTCGGAGACTGAAGCTTTCTTT
TRBV18,-,TRBJ1-5,-,CASSPPGGAGQPQHF,TGTGCCAGCTCACCACCGGGGGGGGCGGGTCAGCCCCAGCATTTT
TRBV4-1,-,TRBJ1-3,-,CASSQGWQAVNTIYF,TGCGCCAGCAGCCAAGGCTGGCAGGCCGTAAACACCATATATTTT
TRBV20-1,TRBD2,TRBJ2-3,-,CSASRLAVSTDTQYF,TGCAGTGCTAGTCGACTAGCGGTTAGCACAGATACGCAGTATTTT
TRBV7-9,TRBD1,TRBJ1-6,-,CASSSDRGGNSPLHF,TGTGCCAGCAGCTCAGACAGGGGAGGGAATTCACCCCTCCACTTT
TRBV5-8,-,TRBJ1-5,-,CASSLGQRSNQPQHF,TGTGCCAGCAGCTTGGGGCAGCGGAGCAATCAGCCCCAGCATTTT
TRBV7-2,-,TRBJ2-1,-,CASSLPLGSYNEQFF,TGTGCCAGCAGCTTACCCCTAGGCAGCTACAATGAGCAGTTCTTC
TRBV7-9,TRBD1,TRBJ2-5,-,CASSPRDREEETQYF,TGTGCCAGCAGCCCGCGGGACAGGGAGGAGGAGACCCAGTACTTC
TRBV4-1,TRBD1,TRBJ2-4,-,CASSQFAGGHGGKNIQYF,TGCGCCAGCAGCCAATTTGCAGGGGGTCATGGAGGCAAAAACATTCAGTACTTC
TRBV6-5,TRBD1,TRBJ1-2,-,CASKTGGNYGYTF,TGTGCCAGCAAAACAGGGGGTAACTATGGCTACACCTTC
TRBV3-1/TRBV3-2,TRBD1,TRBJ1-3,-,CASRKLGQGARGNTIYF,TGTGCCAGCAGGAAACTCGGACAGGGGGCGCGGGGAAACACCATATATTTT
TRBV11-2,TRBD1,TRBJ1-6,-,CASSTTGGNYNSPLHF,TGTGCCAGCAGCACGACAGGGGGAAACTATAATTCACCCCTCCACTTT
TRBV27,-,TRBJ2-7,-,CASSPGRQGVSYEQYF,TGTGCCAGCAGTCCCGGGAGACAAGGGGTGAGCTACGAGCAGTACTTC
TRBV19,-,TRBJ2-3,-,CASSIRQGLTDTQYF,TGTGCCAGTAGTATAAGGCAGGGTCTCACAGATACGCAGTATTTT
TRBV30,-,TRBJ2-7,once,CAWGEDTSYEQYF,TGTGCCTGGGGCGAGGACACCTCCTACGAGCAGTACTTC
TRBV19,TRBD2,TRBJ2-6,-,CARSPGASGLSGANVLTF,TGTGCCAGGTCCCCCGGGGCTAGCGGCCTCTCTGGGGCCAACGTCCTGACTTTC